This T cell receptor (beta chain) is from a study of blood T cells in healthy people across ages. Study outcomes and limitations: Naive CD4+ cells and diversity were both higher in long-lived donors than in aged donors.

Germline V gives CDR1 DFQATT, CDR2 SNEGSKA (reference sequence). V trimming: 4 bases; J trimming: 5 bases; junction bases outside the gene matches: 10. The CDR3 loop spans 14 amino acids. Comment on this clonotype: Its specificity is unknown.

With a J-beta primer mix and a sample-barcoded 5' primer, a second PCR ran about 7 to 12 cycles. A single record per CDR3 protein comes from TCRdb applying MiXCR to the 5' RACE reads. The repertoire holds 1.5 million or so distinct CDR3 sequences, with roughly 40% as singletons. Total RNA was isolated from each sample in quantities of at least 5.5 micrograms. This TCR was sampled from a woman younger than 30 in good health. The rearrangement joins TRBV20-1 to TRBJ2-7; 8 bases map to TRBD1. Sequenced sample: blood. The CDR3 coding sequence is TGCAGTGCTATAGTGGACAGGGTGAGGAACGAGCAGTACTTC. This codes for CSAIVDRVRNEQYF.